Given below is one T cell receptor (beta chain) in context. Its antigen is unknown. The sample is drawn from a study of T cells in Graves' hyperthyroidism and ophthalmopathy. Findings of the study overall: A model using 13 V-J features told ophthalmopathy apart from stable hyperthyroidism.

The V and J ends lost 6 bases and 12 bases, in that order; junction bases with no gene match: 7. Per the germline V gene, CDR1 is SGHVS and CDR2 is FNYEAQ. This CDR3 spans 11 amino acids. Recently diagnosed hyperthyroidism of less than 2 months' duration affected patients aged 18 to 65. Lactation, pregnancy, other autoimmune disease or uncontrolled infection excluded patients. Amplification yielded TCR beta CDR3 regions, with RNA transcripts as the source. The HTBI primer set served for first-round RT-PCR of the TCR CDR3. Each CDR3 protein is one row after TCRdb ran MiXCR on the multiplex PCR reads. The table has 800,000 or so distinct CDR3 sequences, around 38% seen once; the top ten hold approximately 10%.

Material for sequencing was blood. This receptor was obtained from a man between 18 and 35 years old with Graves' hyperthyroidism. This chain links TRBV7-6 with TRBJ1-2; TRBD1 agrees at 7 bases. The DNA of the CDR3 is TGTGCCAGCAGACCTCAGGGGGGCAACACCTTC. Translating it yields CASRPQGGNTF. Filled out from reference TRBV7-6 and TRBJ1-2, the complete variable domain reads GAGVSQSPRYKVTKRGQDVALRCDPISGHVSLYWYRQALGQGPEFLTYFNYEAQQDKSGLPNDRFSAERPEGSISTLTIQRTEQRDSAMYRCASRPQGGNTFGSGTRLTVV.